Each of the 30 T cell receptor beta chains below was sequenced from the same sample in a study of cytomegalovirus exposure and HLA in healthy donors. The PCR used 60 Vbeta and 13 Jbeta primers. TCRdb's copy holds only in-frame clones and misses some; the assay was immunoSEQ multiplex PCR. The data hold approximately 150,000 clones, with roughly 79% observed a single time. What was sequenced was PBMCs. These TCRs come from a woman aged 50 to 65 in good health and CMV-seronegative.

CDR3 bases: TGTGCCAGCAGCGCCCAGCCAGGGATTGGAAACACCATATATTTT. Translated, it gives CASSAQPGIGNTIYF. The rearrangement uses TRBV5-8 and TRBJ1-3; a weak D match, TRBD1 (5 bases). Germline V lookup: CDR1 SGHTS, CDR2 YDEGEE. The CDR3 has 15 amino acids. The V and J ends lost 4 bases and 3 bases respectively, with 14 bases between them.

The chain carries TRBV2 and TRBJ1-2, with 7 bases aligning to TRBD1. The length of the CDR3 is 14 residues. The germline CDR1 and CDR2 sequences are SNHLY and FYNNEI. The V and J ends lost 4 bases and 7 bases, in that order; junction bases with no gene match: 9. CDR3 amino acids: CASSAVLQGSGYTF. DNA of the CDR3: TGTGCCAGCAGTGCGGTCCTACAGGGGAGTGGCTACACCTTC.

The chain joins TRBV10-3 to TRBJ2-3, with D uncertain. This CDR3 region has 12 residues. Germline V gene sequence: CDR1 ENHRY, CDR2 SYGVKD. The V end lost 2 bases, the J end lost 7 bases, and 7 bases lay between the germline ends. CDR3 DNA sequence: TGTGCCATCAGTGAGACAGAGTATACGCAGTATTTT. Protein product: CAISETEYTQYF.

CDR3 loop: CASSPRRDANYGYTF. CDR3 in DNA: TGTGCCAGCTCACCTAGGAGAGACGCTAACTATGGCTACACCTTC. The V call is TRBV18, the J call TRBJ1-2; D unclear. The ends were cut back, 3 bases at V and 0 bases at J, with 11 bases in the middle. Germline assignment: CDR1 KGHSH and CDR2 LQKENI. This CDR3 is built from 15 residues.

This clone came up once. In nucleotides, the CDR3 is TGTGCCAGCAGCTTGGCAGGGGTAATCGGAAACACCATATATTTT. Its translation: CASSLAGVIGNTIYF. The chain joins TRBV5-4 to TRBJ1-3, with a weak D call TRBD1 (6 bases). CDR3 length: 15 amino acids. Trimming cost V 0 bases and J 4 bases, with 11 bases left between them. Germline V lookup: CDR1 SGHNT, CDR2 YYREEE (reference sequence).

The chain is built from TRBV5-1 and TRBJ2-5, with 10 bases aligning to TRBD1. The DNA end is a closer match to TRBJ2-7, so the J assignment may be wrong. Looked up from germline, CDR1 is SGHRS and CDR2 is YFSETQ. This CDR3 spans 15 amino acids. The DNA for the CDR3 is TGCGCCAGCAGCCCGGAGGGACAGGGGTCCTACGAGCAGTACTTC. Protein product: CASSPEGQGSYEQYF.

The chain uses TRBV7-9 and TRBJ1-2; 9 bases agree with TRBD1. V shed 5 bases and J 4 bases; nucleotides not matched to a gene: 11. The CDR3 has 16 amino acids. Germline V gene sequence: CDR1 SEHNR, CDR2 FQNEAQ (reference sequence). Written as DNA, the CDR3 is TGTGCCAGCAGCCCAAGCCGGGACAGGGACCCCTATGGCTACACCTTC. It specifies CASSPSRDRDPYGYTF.

This rearrangement joins TRBV4-3 to TRBJ1-3; D possibly corresponds to TRBD1 (5 bases). Germline V CDR1 and CDR2: LGHNA, YSLEER. V was shortened by 1 base and J by 1 base, with 8 bases between the two germline ends. This CDR3 is built from 15 residues. This CDR3 reads CASSQAQGSGNTIYF. The DNA for the CDR3 is TGCGCCAGCAGCCAAGCGCAGGGTTCTGGAAACACCATATATTTT.

The chain is built from TRBV18 and TRBJ1-2; 7 positions match TRBD1. The CDR3 is made up of 14 amino acids. With 2 bases clipped from V and 4 bases from J, the junction kept 4 bases outside the gene matches. CDR1 and CDR2 from the germline V gene are KGHSH and LQKENI. CDR3 in amino acids: CASSPAGQLYGYTF. CDR3 DNA sequence: TGTGCCAGCTCACCAGCGGGACAGCTCTATGGCTACACCTTC.

The chain recombines TRBV28 with TRBJ1-3, with D possibly matching TRBD1 (5 bases). Germline V CDR1 and CDR2: MDHEN, SYDVKM. Trimming cost V 5 bases and J 0 bases, with 14 bases left between them. There are 16 residues in the CDR3. The chain's CDR3 is CASSSTTESSGNTIYF. The CDR3 nucleotides read TGTGCCAGCAGTAGCACGACAGAGAGCTCTGGAAACACCATATATTTT.

The V call is TRBV6-1, the J call TRBJ1-5, with D maybe TRBD1 (5 bases). There are 13 residues in the CDR3. Germline V CDR1 and CDR2: MNHNS, SASEGT. Trimming shortened V by 6 bases and J by 5 bases, and 11 bases separated the two germline ends. This CDR3 is CASSVTRDQPQHF. The CDR3 nucleotides read TGTGCCAGCAGCGTTACCAGGGATCAGCCCCAGCATTTT.

This chain joins TRBV5-4 and TRBJ2-7, with 7 bases fitting TRBD2. CDR1 and CDR2 (germline): SGHNT, YYREEE (reference sequence). This CDR3 has 15 residues. V shed 4 bases, J shed 7 bases, and the junction held 14 bases outside the gene matches. The CDR3 DNA follows: TGTGCCAGCAGCCCCGGTGGGAGCGGGGTTGGGGAGCAGTACTTC. Translation gives CASSPGGSGVGEQYF.

This clone is a singleton in its sample. This chain uses TRBV10-3 with TRBJ2-3; D call uncertain. The V gene's germline CDR1 is ENHRY and CDR2 SYGVKD. With 10 bases removed from V and 2 bases from J, the gap between germline ends came to 19 bases. CDR3 length: 15 amino acids. CDR3 amino acids: CATRLASHPTDTQYF. CDR3 coding DNA: TGTGCCACCCGCCTGGCCTCCCATCCCACAGATACGCAGTATTTT.

The chain has TRBV10-3 and TRBJ2-3; 7 bases match TRBD2. With 4 bases clipped from V and 4 bases from J, the junction kept 8 bases outside the gene matches. In germline, CDR1 is ENHRY, CDR2 SYGVKD. This CDR3 is 15 amino acids long. The CDR3 DNA is TGTGCCATCAGTGGTGGTGGGGGGGTCTCAGATACGCAGTATTTT. Its translation: CAISGGGGVSDTQYF.

The V call is TRBV2, the J call TRBJ1-2, with TRBD1 matching 9 bases. The CDR3 contains 12 residues. Germline assignment: CDR1 SNHLY and CDR2 FYNNEI. The trim removed 5 bases at V and 8 bases at J, leaving 3 bases unmatched. Here the CDR3 DNA reads TGTGCCAGCAGTCCTACAGGGGGCGGCTACACCTTC. It yields the protein CASSPTGGGYTF.

In DNA, the CDR3 is TGTGCCACCAGCAGGGGGACTAGCGGTCCCAGCTCCTACAATGAGCAGTTCTTC. It is translated as CATSRGTSGPSSYNEQFF. The J gene is TRBJ2-1, the V gene TRBV15; TRBD2 matches at 11 bases. J gave up 0 bases and V 3 bases, and 7 bases lay outside the gene matches. The CDR3 contains 18 residues. Germline V gene lookup returns CDR1 LNHNV and CDR2 YYDKDF (reference sequence).

The CDR3 sequence: CASSQDRSAGGPRNTDTQYF. The CDR3 DNA reads TGTGCCAGCAGCCAAGATAGGTCAGCGGGGGGGCCGAGAAACACAGATACGCAGTATTTT. This chain joins TRBV14 and TRBJ2-3, with TRBD2 matching over 10 bases. Germline V gene sequence: CDR1 SGHDN, CDR2 FVKESK. The V gene end was trimmed by 0 bases and the J gene end by 2 bases; junction bases not matched to a gene: 14. This CDR3 has 20 amino acids.

On this clone itself: At one end the junction does not follow the germline gene, possibly because of a read error. The chain carries TRBV5-1 and TRBJ2-5; D is perhaps TRBD2 (6 bases). Germline-derived CDR1 and CDR2 are SGHRS and YFSETQ. The CDR3 extends over 16 amino acids. The CDR3 sequence is CASRLEAGPGGETQYF. The CDR3, as DNA: TGCGCCAGCAGATTGGAGGCGGGGCCCGGAGGAGAGACCCAGTACTTC.

J is TRBJ1-5 and V is TRBV7-9, with D tentatively TRBD1 (5 bases). This CDR3 region has 15 residues. Trimming took 5 bases from V and 0 from J, leaving 11 bases between them. Germline V CDR1 and CDR2: SEHNR, FQNEAQ (reference sequence). The CDR3 DNA follows: TGTGCCAGCAGCCCAAGGGGCGATAGCAATCAGCCCCAGCATTTT. The encoded protein is CASSPRGDSNQPQHF.

The chain uses TRBV28 and TRBJ1-1; unclear D gene. This CDR3 contains 14 residues. Trimming left V 6 bases short and J 0 bases short, with 11 bases between. Germline V CDR1 and CDR2: MDHEN, SYDVKM. CDR3 region: CASSRGSMNTEAFF. In nucleotides, the CDR3 is TGTGCCAGCAGCCGGGGATCCATGAACACTGAAGCTTTCTTT.

The genes are TRBV28 and TRBJ2-1, with 7 positions matching TRBD2. The V gene end was trimmed by 2 bases and the J gene end by 8 bases; junction bases not matched to a gene: 18. Per the germline V gene, CDR1 is MDHEN and CDR2 is SYDVKM. The CDR3 has 18 amino acids. The CDR3 region has the DNA TGTGCCAGCAGTTTAGGGGTGGCGGGAGTCCCGATACACGATGAGCAGTTCTTC. Translated: CASSLGVAGVPIHDEQFF.

The CDR3 spells CASSLVRVPDTQYF. The DNA of the CDR3 is TGTGCCAGCAGCTTAGTGAGGGTACCAGATACGCAGTATTTT. The rearrangement links TRBV7-9 to TRBJ2-3, with a weak D call TRBD2 (5 bases). This CDR3 spans 14 amino acids. V dropped 1 base and J dropped 4 bases, with 9 bases sitting between them. The V gene's germline CDR1 is SEHNR and CDR2 FQNEAQ (reference sequence). Full variable domain (remainder filled in from reference TRBV7-9 and TRBJ2-3): DTGVSQNPRHKITKRGQNVTFRCDPISEHNRLYWYRQTLGQGPEFLTYFQNEAQLEKSRLLSDRFSAERPKGSFSTLEIQRTEQGDSAMYLCASSLVRVPDTQYFGPGTRLTVL.

The chain joins TRBV30 to TRBJ1-1; possible D gene TRBD1, 5 bases. Trimming left V 4 bases short and J 2 bases short, with 17 bases between. Germline V gene sequence: CDR1 GTSNPN, CDR2 SVGIG (reference sequence). The CDR3 totals 15 residues. DNA for the CDR3: TGTGCCTGGAACGGACAACGCCTCCCCAACACTGAAGCTTTCTTT. As protein: CAWNGQRLPNTEAFF.

This chain uses TRBV30 with TRBJ1-5; D is uncertain. Germline loops: CDR1 GTSNPN, CDR2 SVGIG (reference sequence). The CDR3 is 13 residues long. The V end lost 0 bases, the J end lost 6 bases, and 9 bases lay between the germline ends. CDR3 nucleotides: TGTGCCTGGAGTGTGGAGCGAAGTCAGCCCCAGCATTTT. Its translation: CAWSVERSQPQHF.

The chain links TRBV5-1 to TRBJ2-1, with TRBD2 identical over 11 bases. Per germline, CDR1 SGHRS and CDR2 YFSETQ. The CDR3 runs to 16 residues. V was clipped by 4 bases and J by 6 bases; unmatched bases: 9. DNA for the CDR3: TGCGCCAGCAGCGCCTACCTAGCGGGAGGACCCAATGAGCAGTTCTTC. Its protein is CASSAYLAGGPNEQFF.

V is TRBV6-5 and J is TRBJ2-7, with 7 bases identical to TRBD1. From germline, CDR1 is MNHEY and CDR2 SVGAGI. V shed 6 bases and J 2 bases; nucleotides not matched to a gene: 10. The CDR3 contains 15 residues. The CDR3 DNA reads as TGTGCCAGCAGGAATAGACAGGGTTACCCCTACGAGCAGTACTTC. Translated, it gives CASRNRQGYPYEQYF.

The chain uses TRBV7-9 and TRBJ1-5, with TRBD1 as a possible D gene (5 bases). CDR3 length equals 14 residues. Trimming left V 7 bases short and J 4 bases short, with 14 bases between. Germline values: CDR1 SEHNR, CDR2 FQNEAQ (reference sequence). The CDR3: CASTPGRINQPQHF. The DNA for the CDR3 is TGTGCCAGCACTCCAGGGAGGATTAATCAGCCCCAGCATTTT.

The rearrangement uses TRBV28 and TRBJ1-1, with 10 bases identical to TRBD1. Germline CDR1 reads MDHEN; CDR2 reads SYDVKM. CDR3 length: 15 residues. J was trimmed by 4 bases and V by 6 bases; bases with no gene match: 8. The CDR3 nucleotides read TGTGCCAGCAGACCACCCGGGACAGGGGCCACTGAAGCTTTCTTT. It translates to CASRPPGTGATEAFF.

V gene TRBV27 combines with J gene TRBJ1-1; TRBD1 aligns across 8 bases. In germline, CDR1 is MNHEY, CDR2 SMNVEV (reference sequence). Trimming cost V 8 bases and J 4 bases; bases outside gene matches: 12. The CDR3 spans 15 residues. CDR3 sequence: CASRNPGGSSTEAFF. The CDR3 coding sequence is TGTGCCAGCCGAAATCCAGGGGGCAGTAGCACTGAAGCTTTCTTT.

The rearrangement joins TRBV28 to TRBJ2-3, with 8 positions matching TRBD1. The CDR3 totals 15 residues. The trim removed 6 bases at V and 3 bases at J, leaving 8 bases unmatched. The germline gives CDR1 MDHEN, CDR2 SYDVKM. The CDR3 bases are TGTGCCAGCAGCAAAGGTACAGGGGGTACAGATACGCAGTATTTT. Translating gives CASSKGTGGTDTQYF.